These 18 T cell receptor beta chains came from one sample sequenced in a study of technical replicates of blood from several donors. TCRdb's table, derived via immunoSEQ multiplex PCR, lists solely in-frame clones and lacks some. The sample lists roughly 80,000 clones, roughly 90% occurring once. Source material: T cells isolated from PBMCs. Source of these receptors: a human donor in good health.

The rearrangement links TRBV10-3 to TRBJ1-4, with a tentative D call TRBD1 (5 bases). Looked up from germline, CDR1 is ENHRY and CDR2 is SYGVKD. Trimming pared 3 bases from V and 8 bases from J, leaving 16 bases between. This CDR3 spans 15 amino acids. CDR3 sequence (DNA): TGTGCCATCAGTGAAGGGCAGGGCCCTATGGAAAAACTGTTTTTT. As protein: CAISEGQGPMEKLFF.

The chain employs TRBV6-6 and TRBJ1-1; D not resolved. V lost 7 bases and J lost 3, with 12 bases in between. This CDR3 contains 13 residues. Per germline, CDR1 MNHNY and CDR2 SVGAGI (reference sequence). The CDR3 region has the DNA TGTGCCAGCATGCGCCAGCTAGACACTGAAGCTTTCTTT. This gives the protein CASMRQLDTEAFF.

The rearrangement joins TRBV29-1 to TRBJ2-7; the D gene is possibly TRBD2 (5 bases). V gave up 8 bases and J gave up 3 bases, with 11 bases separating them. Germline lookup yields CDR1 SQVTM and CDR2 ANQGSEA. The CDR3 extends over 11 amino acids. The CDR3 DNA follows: TGCAGCTTTACCGGGGACTACGAGCAGTACTTC. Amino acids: CSFTGDYEQYF.

CDR3 amino acids: CASSPLNGADTQYF. The CDR3 bases are TGTGCCAGCTCACCCCTTAACGGGGCAGATACGCAGTATTTT. The rearrangement uses TRBV18 and TRBJ2-3; a weak D match, TRBD2 (5 bases). Germline V gene sequence: CDR1 KGHSH, CDR2 LQKENI. The CDR3 runs 14 residues. Trimming stripped 3 bases from V and 4 bases from J, with 11 bases between.

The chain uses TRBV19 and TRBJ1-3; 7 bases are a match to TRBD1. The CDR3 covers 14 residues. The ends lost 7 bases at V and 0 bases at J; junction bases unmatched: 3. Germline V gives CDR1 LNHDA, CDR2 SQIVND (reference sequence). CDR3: CASKGQISGNTIYF. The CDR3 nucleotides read TGTGCCAGTAAGGGACAGATCTCTGGAAACACCATATATTTT.

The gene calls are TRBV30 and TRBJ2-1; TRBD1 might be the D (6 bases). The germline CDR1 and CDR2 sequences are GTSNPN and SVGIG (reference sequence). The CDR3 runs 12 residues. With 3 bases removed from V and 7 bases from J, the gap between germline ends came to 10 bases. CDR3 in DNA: TGTGCCTGGAGGAGGGGGAAAAATGAGCAGTTCTTC. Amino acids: CAWRRGKNEQFF.

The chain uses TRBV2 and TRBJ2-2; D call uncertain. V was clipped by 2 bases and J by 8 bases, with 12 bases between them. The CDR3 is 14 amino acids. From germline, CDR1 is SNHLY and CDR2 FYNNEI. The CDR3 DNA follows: TGTGCCAGCAGTGAACCCAGAGAGGTGGGGGAGCTGTTTTTT. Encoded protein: CASSEPREVGELFF.

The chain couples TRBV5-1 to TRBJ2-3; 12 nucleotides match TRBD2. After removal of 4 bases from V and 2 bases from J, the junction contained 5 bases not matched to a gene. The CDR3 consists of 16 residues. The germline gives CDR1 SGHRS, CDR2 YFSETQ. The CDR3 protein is CASSRTSGILTDTQYF. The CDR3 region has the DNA TGCGCCAGCAGCCGGACTAGCGGGATCCTCACAGATACGCAGTATTTT. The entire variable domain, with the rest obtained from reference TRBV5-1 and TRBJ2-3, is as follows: KAGVTQTPRYLIKTRGQQVTLSCSPISGHRSVSWYQQTPGQGLQFLFEYFSETQRNKGNFPGRFSGRQFSNSRSEMNVSTLELGDSALYLCASSRTSGILTDTQYFGPGTRLTVL.

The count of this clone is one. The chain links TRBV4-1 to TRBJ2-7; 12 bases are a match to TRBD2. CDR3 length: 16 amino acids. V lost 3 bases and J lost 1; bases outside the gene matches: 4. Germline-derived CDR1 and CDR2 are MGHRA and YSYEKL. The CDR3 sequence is CASSQLLAGGSYEQYF. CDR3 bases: TGCGCCAGCAGCCAGCTACTAGCGGGAGGTTCCTACGAGCAGTACTTC.

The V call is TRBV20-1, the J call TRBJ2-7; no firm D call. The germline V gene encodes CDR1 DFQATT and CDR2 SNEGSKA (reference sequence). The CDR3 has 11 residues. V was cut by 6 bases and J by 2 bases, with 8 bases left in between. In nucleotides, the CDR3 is TGCAGTGCCACCTACGCCTACGAGCAGTACTTC. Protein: CSATYAYEQYF.

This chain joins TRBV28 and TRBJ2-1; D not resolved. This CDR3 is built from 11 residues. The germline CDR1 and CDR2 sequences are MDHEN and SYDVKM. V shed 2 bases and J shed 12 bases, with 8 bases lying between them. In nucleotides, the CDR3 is TGTGCCAGCAGTTTAATAGAGATGCAGTTCTTC. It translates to CASSLIEMQFF.

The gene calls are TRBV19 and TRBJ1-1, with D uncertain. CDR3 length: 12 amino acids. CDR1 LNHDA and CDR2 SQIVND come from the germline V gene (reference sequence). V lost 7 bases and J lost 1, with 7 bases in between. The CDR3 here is CASTRGNTEAFF. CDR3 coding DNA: TGTGCCAGTACACGGGGGAACACTGAAGCTTTCTTT.

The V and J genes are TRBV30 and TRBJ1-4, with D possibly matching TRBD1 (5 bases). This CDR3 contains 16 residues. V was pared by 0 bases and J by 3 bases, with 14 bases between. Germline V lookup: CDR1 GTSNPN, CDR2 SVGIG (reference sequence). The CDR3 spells CAWSVQLAGSNEKLFF. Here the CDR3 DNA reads TGTGCCTGGAGTGTACAGTTGGCAGGGTCTAATGAAAAACTGTTTTTT.

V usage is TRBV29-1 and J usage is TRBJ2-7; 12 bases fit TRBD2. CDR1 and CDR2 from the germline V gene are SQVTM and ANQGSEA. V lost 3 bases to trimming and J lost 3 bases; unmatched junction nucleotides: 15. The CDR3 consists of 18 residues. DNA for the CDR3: TGCAGCGTTGAGAAGACTAGCGGGAGTGGTTATCTTGTCTACGAGCAGTACTTC. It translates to CSVEKTSGSGYLVYEQYF.

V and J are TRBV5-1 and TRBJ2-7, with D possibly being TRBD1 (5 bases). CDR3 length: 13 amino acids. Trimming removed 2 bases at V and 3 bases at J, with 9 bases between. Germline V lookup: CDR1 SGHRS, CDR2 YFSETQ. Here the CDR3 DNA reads TGCGCCAGCAGCTTACAGGATAACTACGAGCAGTACTTC. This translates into CASSLQDNYEQYF.

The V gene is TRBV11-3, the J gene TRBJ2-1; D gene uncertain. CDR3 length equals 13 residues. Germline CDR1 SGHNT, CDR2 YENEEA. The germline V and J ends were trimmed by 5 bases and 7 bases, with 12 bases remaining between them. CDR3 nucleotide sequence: TGTGCCAGCAGCGATACAGTGTCTAATGAGCAGTTCTTC. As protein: CASSDTVSNEQFF.

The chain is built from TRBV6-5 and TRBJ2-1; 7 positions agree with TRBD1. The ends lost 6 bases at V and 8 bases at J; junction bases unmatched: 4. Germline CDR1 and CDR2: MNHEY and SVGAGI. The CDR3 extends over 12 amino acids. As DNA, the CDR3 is TGTGCCAGCAGCCGAGGGGGCGATGAGCAGTTCTTC. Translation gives CASSRGGDEQFF.

The CDR3 loop is CASSWTVNTEAFF. CDR3 DNA sequence: TGTGCCAGCAGCTGGACAGTGAACACTGAAGCTTTCTTT. The chain carries TRBV5-8 and TRBJ1-1, with D possibly matching TRBD1 (6 bases). The CDR3 has 13 residues. Germline CDR1 is SGHTS and CDR2 is YDEGEE. The V end was cut by 3 bases, the J end by 0 bases, with 6 bases between. The whole variable domain, filled in from reference TRBV5-8 and TRBJ1-1, reads EAGVTQSPTHLIKTRGQQATLRCSPISGHTSVYWYQQALGLGLQFLLWYDEGEERNRGNFPPRFSGRQFPNYSSELNVNALELEDSALYLCASSWTVNTEAFFGQGTRLTVV.